Listed here are 17 T cell receptor beta chains from one sample, sequenced in a study of T-cell reconstitution after alpha-beta-depleted transplantation in children. Molecular barcoding with unique molecular identifiers was used for the TCRbeta library. TCRdb itself ran the PCR reads through MiXCR, one entry per CDR3 protein. Here the sample spans 200,000 to 250,000 distinct CDR3 sequences, about a tenth being singletons. Sequencing was performed on PBMCs from the stem cell graft donor, taken from the stem cell graft. The receptors were gathered from a human donor who donated a stem cell graft to a child with acute lymphoblastic leukemia.

This clonotype was picked up many times. The chain uses TRBV5-1 and TRBJ2-1; TRBD1 matches at 8 bases. The junction had 13 bases not matched to a gene; V was cut back by 5 bases and J by 0 bases. The CDR3 sequence is 18 residues long. CDR1 is SGHRS and CDR2 is YFSETQ in the germline V gene. The CDR3 here is CASSVSVGQETSYNEQFF. The CDR3 DNA is TGCGCCAGCAGTGTTAGTGTGGGACAGGAGACCTCCTACAATGAGCAGTTCTTC.

This clonotype was seen a handful of times. The rearrangement links TRBV5-1 to TRBJ2-5; D remains ambiguous. The CDR3 length is 12 residues. Germline V CDR1 and CDR2: SGHRS, YFSETQ. The V and J ends lost 4 bases and 7 bases respectively, with 11 bases between them. CDR3 nucleotides: TGCGCCAGCAGCCAAGAATACTGGACCCAGTACTTC. It is translated as CASSQEYWTQYF. Complete variable domain (other parts from reference TRBV5-1 and TRBJ2-5): KAGVTQTPRYLIKTRGQQVTLSCSPISGHRSVSWYQQTPGQGLQFLFEYFSETQRNKGNFPGRFSGRQFSNSRSEMNVSTLELGDSALYLCASSQEYWTQYFGPGTRLLVL.

This clonotype appeared many times. The chain recombines TRBV3-1 with TRBJ2-1, with no clear D. The germline gives CDR1 LGHDT, CDR2 YNNKEL (reference sequence). V dropped 1 base and J dropped 7 bases, with 5 bases sitting between them. There are 12 residues in the CDR3. The CDR3 reads CASSQVSNEQFF. CDR3 bases: TGTGCCAGCAGCCAAGTTAGTAATGAGCAGTTCTTC.

The chain uses TRBV19 and TRBJ2-1, with D perhaps matching TRBD1 (6 bases). Germline V CDR1 and CDR2: LNHDA, SQIVND (reference sequence). The V end was cut by 2 bases, the J end by 0 bases, with 14 bases between. The CDR3 is made up of 17 amino acids. Here the CDR3 DNA reads TGTGCCAGTAGTATAACTCCAGGGGCCGACTCCTACAATGAGCAGTTCTTC. This sequence encodes CASSITPGADSYNEQFF.

This clonotype showed up just a few times. This rearrangement joins TRBV20-1 to TRBJ2-1, with D possibly matching TRBD2 (6 bases). The CDR3 loop spans 18 amino acids. V dropped 2 bases and J dropped 4 bases, with 24 bases sitting between them. In germline, CDR1 is DFQATT, CDR2 SNEGSKA (reference sequence). The CDR3: CSARPRANPAGWYNEQFF. CDR3 bases: TGCAGTGCTAGACCTAGGGCGAATCCCGCGGGGTGGTACAATGAGCAGTTCTTC.

The chain uses TRBV5-1 and TRBJ2-1; D is unclear. There are 16 residues in the CDR3. Germline-derived CDR1 and CDR2 are SGHRS and YFSETQ. With 5 bases removed from V and 2 bases from J, the gap between germline ends came to 17 bases. In DNA form, the CDR3 reads TGCGCCAGCAGGGATGGGGAAGGTAATCCCTACAATGAGCAGTTCTTC. Its protein product is CASRDGEGNPYNEQFF. Supplemented by reference TRBV5-1 and TRBJ2-1, the full variable domain reads KAGVTQTPRYLIKTRGQQVTLSCSPISGHRSVSWYQQTPGQGLQFLFEYFSETQRNKGNFPGRFSGRQFSNSRSEMNVSTLELGDSALYLCASRDGEGNPYNEQFFGPGTRLTVL.

This clonotype was found many times. The rearrangement joins TRBV7-8 to TRBJ2-7, with 9 bases aligning to TRBD2. The CDR3 consists of 14 residues. CDR1 SGHVS and CDR2 FQNEAQ come from the germline V gene. V lost 2 bases and J lost 3; bases outside the gene matches: 2. Written as DNA, the CDR3 is TGTGCCAGCAGCTTACCTAGCGGGGTCTACGAGCAGTACTTC. Amino acid sequence: CASSLPSGVYEQYF.

This clonotype was seen a few times. J is TRBJ1-1 and V is TRBV11-2; no clear D gene. The germline CDR1 and CDR2 sequences are SGHAT and FQNNGV. V was shortened by 1 base and J by 7 bases, with 10 bases between the two germline ends. This CDR3 is built from 13 residues. The CDR3 region is CASSLAPQIEAFF. The DNA for the CDR3 is TGTGCCAGCAGCTTAGCCCCCCAAATTGAAGCTTTCTTT.

This clonotype was counted at least ten times. This sequence joins TRBV4-2 and TRBJ2-2, with D unresolved. Germline loops: CDR1 LGHNA, CDR2 YNFKEQ. Trimming shortened V by 4 bases and J by 0 bases, and 18 bases separated the two germline ends. The CDR3 spans 18 residues. CDR3 in DNA: TGTGCCAGCAGCCCCGATTCCCAGTCATCCGCGAACACCGGGGAGCTGTTTTTT. This encodes CASSPDSQSSANTGELFF.

This clonotype was seen at least ten times. The genes are TRBV20-1 and TRBJ1-3, with a possible D match to TRBD1 (5 bases). Germline lookup yields CDR1 DFQATT and CDR2 SNEGSKA (reference sequence). The V end was cut by 3 bases, the J end by 2 bases, with 11 bases between. This CDR3 is 14 amino acids long. CDR3 in DNA: TGCAGTGCTAGTTGGCAGGGAGCTGGAAACACCATATATTTT. Translating gives CSASWQGAGNTIYF.

The sample holds a few counts of this clonotype. V usage is TRBV20-1 and J usage is TRBJ2-1, with 9 bases fitting TRBD2. Germline V gene lookup returns CDR1 DFQATT and CDR2 SNEGSKA (reference sequence). There are 15 residues in the CDR3. Trimming took 5 bases from V and 5 from J; bases not matched to a gene: 10. CDR3 protein: CSAPNSGGADNEQFF. The DNA for the CDR3 is TGCAGTGCTCCGAATAGCGGGGGCGCCGACAATGAGCAGTTCTTC.

The rearrangement joins TRBV6-1 to TRBJ2-1; TRBD2 agrees at 8 bases. CDR3 size: 15 residues. Germline assignment: CDR1 MNHNS and CDR2 SASEGT. Trimming removed 2 bases from V and 2 bases from J; junction bases left unmatched: 2. The CDR3 reads CASSETSGTYNEQFF. In nucleotides, the CDR3 is TGTGCCAGCAGTGAAACTAGCGGAACCTACAATGAGCAGTTCTTC.

This clonotype was detected many times. This chain links TRBV12-3 or TRBV12-4 with TRBJ2-1, with 7 bases lining up with TRBD1. The CDR3 runs to 15 residues. J lost 0 bases, V lost 6 bases, and 5 bases had no gene match. The chain's CDR3 is CASRVNRGSYNEQFF. The CDR3 DNA follows: TGTGCCAGCAGGGTCAACAGGGGCTCCTACAATGAGCAGTTCTTC.

This clonotype has at least ten counts. The rearrangement uses TRBV20-1 and TRBJ2-3, with D possibly being TRBD1 (6 bases). CDR1 is DFQATT and CDR2 is SNEGSKA in the germline V gene (reference sequence). V lost 6 bases, J lost 1 base, and 11 bases lay in between. The CDR3 is 13 amino acids. The CDR3 sequence is CSAPEGGTDTQYF. For the CDR3, the DNA is TGCAGTGCGCCAGAGGGGGGCACAGATACGCAGTATTTT.

The sample holds many counts of this clonotype. The J gene is TRBJ2-1, the V gene TRBV11-3, with 8 bases fitting TRBD2. The CDR3 loop spans 20 amino acids. The V segment lost 2 bases and the J segment 2 bases; nucleotides outside the gene matches: 17. CDR1 is SGHNT, CDR2 YENEEA, per germline. CDR3 residues: CASSLSRVWGGGKAYNEQFF. The DNA for the CDR3 is TGTGCCAGCAGCTTAAGTCGGGTGTGGGGCGGGGGGAAAGCCTACAATGAGCAGTTCTTC.

This clonotype was seen at least ten times. This chain uses TRBV27 with TRBJ2-7; D gene uncertain. Germline V CDR1 and CDR2: MNHEY, SMNVEV (reference sequence). V was shortened by 2 bases and J by 2 bases, with 13 bases between the two germline ends. CDR3 size: 15 residues. The CDR3 here is CASSLASLGPYEQYF. Here the CDR3 DNA reads TGTGCCAGCAGTTTAGCGTCCCTAGGCCCCTACGAGCAGTACTTC.

This clonotype was detected many times. This chain joins TRBV27 and TRBJ1-5; maybe TRBD1 (6 bases). Germline loops: CDR1 MNHEY, CDR2 SMNVEV (reference sequence). The CDR3 contains 14 residues. V shed 5 bases and J shed 2 bases, with 10 bases lying between them. The CDR3 nucleotides are TGTGCCAGCAGTAAACGACAGGGCAATCAGCCCCAGCATTTT. Translating gives CASSKRQGNQPQHF.